The 18 T cell receptor beta chains reported below all come from one sample, sequenced in a study of blood T cell repertoires in COVID-19. The method was immunoSEQ multiplex PCR; TCRdb's version includes in-frame clones alone and lacks a portion of them. The sample comprises about 370,000 clones, 89% of which are singletons, and under 4% rests with the top ten. The material sequenced was peripheral blood. The receptors were sampled from a woman in her thirties with COVID-19, enrolled during active disease.

The chain uses TRBV7-2 and TRBJ2-3, with a weak D call TRBD1 (6 bases). The germline V and J ends were trimmed by 1 base and 7 bases, with 18 bases remaining between them. The CDR3 covers 16 residues. Per germline, CDR1 SGHTA and CDR2 FQGNSA. The CDR3 DNA reads TGTGCCAGCAGCTTAGACTACGACGCCAGGGGTAATACGCAGTATTTT. As protein: CASSLDYDARGNTQYF.

V is TRBV24-1 and J is TRBJ2-1, with 11 nucleotides matching TRBD2. From germline, CDR1 is KGHDR and CDR2 SFDVKD. There are 19 residues in the CDR3. V lost 2 bases to trimming and J lost 7 bases; unmatched junction nucleotides: 15. This CDR3 reads CATSDSALRRTSGPNEQFF. CDR3 coding DNA: TGTGCCACCAGTGATTCTGCCCTCCGCAGGACTAGCGGGCCAAATGAGCAGTTCTTC.

This clone appeared a few times. The genes are TRBV24-1 and TRBJ1-5, with D unclear. CDR3 length: 14 amino acids. Trimming cost V 5 bases and J 2 bases, with 9 bases left between them. Germline V gene data show CDR1 as KGHDR and CDR2 as SFDVKD. CDR3 sequence reads: CATSADAGNQPQHF. CDR3 in DNA: TGTGCCACCAGTGCGGATGCGGGCAATCAGCCCCAGCATTTT.

Of note for this clone: At the DNA level, this CDR3 is encoded by other sequences in the same sample as well. The gene calls are TRBV18 and TRBJ2-1, with TRBD2 matching 8 bases. The CDR3 sequence is 13 residues long. The germline V gene encodes CDR1 KGHSH and CDR2 LQKENI. V shed 3 bases, J shed 7 bases, and the junction held 2 bases outside the gene matches. The CDR3 DNA follows: TGTGCCAGCTCACCGCAGCGGGAGAATGAGCAGTTCTTC. This sequence encodes CASSPQRENEQFF.

This chain connects TRBV6-5 to TRBJ1-1; TRBD1 is a possible D gene (6 bases). Per germline, CDR1 MNHEY and CDR2 SVGAGI. This CDR3 comprises 16 residues. V was clipped by 6 bases and J by 0 bases, with 17 bases between them. The CDR3 nucleotides read TGTGCCAGCAGGTACCCCCCGGGACACTTGAACACTGAAGCTTTCTTT. Translated: CASRYPPGHLNTEAFF.

This clone was seen a single time. A read error may account for a junction end that differs from germline. This chain joins TRBV7-7 and TRBJ2-3; possible D gene TRBD1, 6 bases. The CDR3 has 15 amino acids. Germline CDR1 reads SSHAT; CDR2 reads FNYEAQ (reference sequence). CDR3 DNA sequence: TGTGCTAGCAGCCTGGGACACGGAAGCACAGATACGCAGTATTTT. It is translated as CASSLGHGSTDTQYF.

The J gene is TRBJ1-2, the V gene TRBV11-1, with D possibly TRBD1 on 6 matching bases. Trimming cost V 4 bases and J 8 bases, with 23 bases left between them. Germline CDR1 is SGHAT and CDR2 is FQDESV (reference sequence). The CDR3 is made up of 16 amino acids. This CDR3 reads CASSSTNRQELEGYTF. Written as DNA, the CDR3 is TGTGCCAGCAGCTCCACCAACAGACAGGAACTCGAAGGCTACACCTTC.

The J gene is TRBJ2-3, the V gene TRBV10-3, with 11 positions matching TRBD1. Germline V gene data show CDR1 as ENHRY and CDR2 as SYGVKD. The CDR3 is 16 amino acids. J was trimmed by 4 bases and V by 3 bases; bases with no gene match: 6. The CDR3 sequence is CAISDPGQGESDTQYF. CDR3 DNA: TGTGCCATCAGTGACCCGGGACAGGGGGAGTCAGATACGCAGTATTTT.

The CDR3 bases are TGCGCCAGCAGCTTTTATTTGGAGGGAACAGATACGCAGTATTTT. The encoded protein is CASSFYLEGTDTQYF. This chain joins TRBV5-1 and TRBJ2-3; TRBD2 might be the D (6 bases). Germline V lookup: CDR1 SGHRS, CDR2 YFSETQ. Trimming removed 2 bases from V and 3 bases from J, with 13 bases in between. This CDR3 comprises 15 residues.

The V call is TRBV19, the J call TRBJ2-1; TRBD2 aligns across 11 bases. The trim removed 3 bases at V and 6 bases at J, leaving 7 bases unmatched. Germline assignment: CDR1 LNHDA and CDR2 SQIVND (reference sequence). This CDR3 is 16 amino acids long. This chain's CDR3 is CASSISLAGGFNEQFF. CDR3 DNA: TGTGCCAGTAGTATCTCCCTAGCGGGAGGTTTCAATGAGCAGTTCTTC.

The chain uses TRBV10-3 and TRBJ2-6; TRBD2 matches at 7 bases. Trimming took 11 bases from V and 4 from J; bases not matched to a gene: 8. The CDR3 is 14 residues long. Germline values: CDR1 ENHRY, CDR2 SYGVKD. CDR3: CAVDGGSGANVLTF. CDR3 coding DNA: TGTGCCGTAGACGGGGGGAGCGGGGCCAACGTCCTGACTTTC.

The chain has TRBV28 and TRBJ1-2; 7 bases are shared with TRBD1. The CDR3 has 14 residues. J gave up 4 bases and V 5 bases, and 7 bases lay outside the gene matches. Germline CDR1 MDHEN, CDR2 SYDVKM. The CDR3: CASSIPGQSYGYTF. CDR3 nucleotide sequence: TGTGCCAGCAGTATACCGGGACAGTCCTATGGCTACACCTTC.

V and J are TRBV3-1 (or the pseudogene TRBV3-2) and TRBJ2-7; no clear D. Germline assignment: CDR1 LGHDT and CDR2 YNNKEL (reference sequence). Deletions cut 0 bases from V and 3 bases from J, with 9 bases between. The CDR3 consists of 14 residues. CDR3 nucleotide sequence: TGTGCCAGCAGCCAAGATCTGTCGGTCTACGAGCAGTACTTC. It translates to CASSQDLSVYEQYF.

The chain uses TRBV30 and TRBJ2-1; 12 positions match TRBD2. The junction had 12 bases not matched to a gene; V was cut back by 3 bases and J by 9 bases. Germline CDR1 is GTSNPN and CDR2 is SVGIG (reference sequence). The CDR3 runs to 16 residues. CDR3 nucleotides: TGTGCCTGGAGCGCGACTAGCGGGGGCCGGGGGGGTGAGCAGTTCTTC. Translating it yields CAWSATSGGRGGEQFF.

This clone turned up a few times. The rearrangement uses TRBV7-2 and TRBJ2-3; D may be TRBD2 (6 bases). In germline, CDR1 is SGHTA, CDR2 FQGNSA. V was shortened by 5 bases and J by 0 bases, with 12 bases between the two germline ends. The CDR3 covers 15 residues. The CDR3: CASSLGLPSTDTQYF. The CDR3, as DNA: TGTGCCAGCAGCCTAGGACTACCCAGCACAGATACGCAGTATTTT.

The J gene is TRBJ2-1, the V gene TRBV14; a possible D gene is TRBD2 (5 bases). There are 14 residues in the CDR3. Trimming stripped 0 bases from V and 15 bases from J, with 18 bases between. Germline values: CDR1 SGHDN, CDR2 FVKESK. The CDR3 coding sequence is TGTGCCAGCAGCCAAGATAGGCGTCAGGCTAGCTGGTTCTTC. Translated: CASSQDRRQASWFF.

This clone appeared once. The chain recombines TRBV4-3 with TRBJ2-2; 11 bases match TRBD2. Looked up from germline, CDR1 is LGHNA and CDR2 is YSLEER. The V segment lost 4 bases and the J segment 1 base; nucleotides outside the gene matches: 8. The CDR3 has 18 amino acids. The CDR3 here is CASSPWVAGGENTGELFF. DNA for the CDR3: TGCGCCAGCAGCCCCTGGGTAGCGGGGGGGGAGAACACCGGGGAGCTGTTTTTT.

The chain links TRBV5-1 to TRBJ1-3; TRBD1 matches at 7 bases. CDR3 length: 16 amino acids. Germline V gives CDR1 SGHRS, CDR2 YFSETQ. The V and J ends lost 1 base and 0 bases, in that order; junction bases with no gene match: 4. CDR3 region: CASSLLGQHSGNTIYF. CDR3 nucleotides: TGCGCCAGCAGCTTGTTGGGACAGCACTCTGGAAACACCATATATTTT.